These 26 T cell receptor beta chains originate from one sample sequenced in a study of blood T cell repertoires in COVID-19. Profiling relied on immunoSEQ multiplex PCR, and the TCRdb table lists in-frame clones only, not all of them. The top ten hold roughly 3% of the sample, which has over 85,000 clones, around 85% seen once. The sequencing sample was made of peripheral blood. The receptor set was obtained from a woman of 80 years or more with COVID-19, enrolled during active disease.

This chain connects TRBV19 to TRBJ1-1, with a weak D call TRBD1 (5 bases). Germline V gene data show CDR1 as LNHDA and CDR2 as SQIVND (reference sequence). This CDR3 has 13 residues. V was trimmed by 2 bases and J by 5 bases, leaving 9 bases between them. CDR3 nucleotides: TGTGCCAGTAGTATAACGGGGGAAACTGAAGCTTTCTTT. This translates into CASSITGETEAFF.

As DNA, the CDR3 is TGTGCCAGCAGCGTAGAGGGGACAGGACTTTCACCCCTCCACTTT. Its protein product is CASSVEGTGLSPLHF. This sequence joins TRBV9 and TRBJ1-6, with 8 bases aligning to TRBD1. The length of the CDR3 is 15 residues. J gave up 9 bases and V 0 bases, and 5 bases lay outside the gene matches. Germline-derived CDR1 and CDR2 are SGDLS and YYNGEE.

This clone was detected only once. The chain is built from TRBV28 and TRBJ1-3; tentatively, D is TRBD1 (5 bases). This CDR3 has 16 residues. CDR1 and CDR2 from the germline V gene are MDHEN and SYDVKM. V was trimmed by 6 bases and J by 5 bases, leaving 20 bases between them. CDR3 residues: CASRGGPNVGRNTIYF. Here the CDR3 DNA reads TGTGCCAGCAGGGGGGGTCCTAACGTAGGGAGAAACACCATATATTTT.

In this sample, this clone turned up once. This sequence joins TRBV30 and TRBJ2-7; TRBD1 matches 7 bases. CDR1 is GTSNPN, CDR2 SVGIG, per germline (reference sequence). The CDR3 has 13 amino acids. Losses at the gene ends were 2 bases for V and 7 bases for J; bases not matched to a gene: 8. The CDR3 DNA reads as TGTGCCTGGAGTCGCCAGGGGGTTTATGAGCAGTACTTC. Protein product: CAWSRQGVYEQYF.

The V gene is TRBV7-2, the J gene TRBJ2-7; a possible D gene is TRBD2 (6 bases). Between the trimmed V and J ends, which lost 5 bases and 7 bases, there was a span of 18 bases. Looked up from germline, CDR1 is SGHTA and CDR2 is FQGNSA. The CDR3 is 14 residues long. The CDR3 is CASSQLALGGEQYF. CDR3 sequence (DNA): TGTGCCAGCAGCCAACTAGCACTGGGCGGAGAGCAGTACTTC.

The CDR3 coding sequence is TGCGCCAGCAGCTTGGCTCTATCCAGCGGATCTGAAAAACTGTTTTTT. Protein product: CASSLALSSGSEKLFF. V gene TRBV5-1 combines with J gene TRBJ1-4; D ambiguous. The germline V gene encodes CDR1 SGHRS and CDR2 YFSETQ. Trimming cost V 0 bases and J 7 bases, with 16 bases left between them. This CDR3 region has 16 residues.

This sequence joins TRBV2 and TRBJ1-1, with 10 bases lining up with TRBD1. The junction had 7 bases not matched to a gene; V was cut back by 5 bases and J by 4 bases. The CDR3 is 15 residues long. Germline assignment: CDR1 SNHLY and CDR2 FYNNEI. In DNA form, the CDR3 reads TGTGCCAGCAGTTCTGAGGGACAGGGGCTCACTGAAGCTTTCTTT. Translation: CASSSEGQGLTEAFF.

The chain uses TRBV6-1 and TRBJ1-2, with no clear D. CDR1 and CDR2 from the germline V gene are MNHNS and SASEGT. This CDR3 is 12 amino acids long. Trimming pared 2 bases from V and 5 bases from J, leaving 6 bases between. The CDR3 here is CASSEPGYGYTF. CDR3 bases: TGTGCCAGCAGTGAACCGGGTTATGGCTACACCTTC.

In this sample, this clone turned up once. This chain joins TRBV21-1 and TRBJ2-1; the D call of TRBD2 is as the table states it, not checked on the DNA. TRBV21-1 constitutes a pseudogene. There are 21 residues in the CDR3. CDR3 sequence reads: CASSKGLGGHRRGLASNEQFF. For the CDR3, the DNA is TGTGCCAGCAGCAAGGGGTTGGGGGGACATCGAAGGGGACTAGCGTCAAATGAGCAGTTCTTC.

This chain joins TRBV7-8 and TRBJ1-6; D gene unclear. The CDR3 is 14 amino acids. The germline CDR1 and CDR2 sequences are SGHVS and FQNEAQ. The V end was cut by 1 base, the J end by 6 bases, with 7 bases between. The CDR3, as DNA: TGTGCCAGCAGCTTAGGCGGCCGTAATTCACCCCTCCACTTT. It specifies CASSLGGRNSPLHF.

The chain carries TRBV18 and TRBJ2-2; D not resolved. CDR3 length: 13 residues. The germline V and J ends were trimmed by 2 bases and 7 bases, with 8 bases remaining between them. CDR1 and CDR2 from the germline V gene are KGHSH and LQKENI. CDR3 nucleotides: TGTGCCAGCTCACCAAGAGATGGCGGGGAGCTGTTTTTT. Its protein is CASSPRDGGELFF.

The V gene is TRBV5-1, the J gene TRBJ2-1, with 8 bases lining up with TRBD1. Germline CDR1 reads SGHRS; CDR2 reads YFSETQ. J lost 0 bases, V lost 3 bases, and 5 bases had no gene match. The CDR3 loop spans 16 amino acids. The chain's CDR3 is CASSYTGGSSYNEQFF. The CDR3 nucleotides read TGCGCCAGCAGCTACACAGGGGGTAGCTCCTACAATGAGCAGTTCTTC.

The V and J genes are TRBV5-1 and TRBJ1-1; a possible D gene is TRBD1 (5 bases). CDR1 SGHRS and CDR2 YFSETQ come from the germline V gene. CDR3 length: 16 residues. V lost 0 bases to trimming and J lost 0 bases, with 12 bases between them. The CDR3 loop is CASSLGMAGMNTEAFF. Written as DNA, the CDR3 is TGCGCCAGCAGCTTGGGCATGGCAGGGATGAACACTGAAGCTTTCTTT.

This chain's CDR3 is CAISPDRVGPDGYTF. As DNA, the CDR3 is TGTGCCATCAGCCCCGACAGGGTCGGGCCGGATGGCTACACCTTC. The J gene is TRBJ1-2, the V gene TRBV10-3; 7 bases line up with TRBD1. Germline V CDR1 and CDR2: ENHRY, SYGVKD. This CDR3 contains 15 residues. J was trimmed by 6 bases and V by 6 bases; bases with no gene match: 13.

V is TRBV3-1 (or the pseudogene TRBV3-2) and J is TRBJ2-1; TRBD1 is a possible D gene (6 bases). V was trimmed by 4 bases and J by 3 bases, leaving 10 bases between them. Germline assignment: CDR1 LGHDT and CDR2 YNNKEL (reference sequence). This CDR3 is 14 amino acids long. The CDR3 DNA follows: TGTGCCAGCAGCCTTAGGACAGACTACAATGAGCAGTTCTTC. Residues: CASSLRTDYNEQFF.

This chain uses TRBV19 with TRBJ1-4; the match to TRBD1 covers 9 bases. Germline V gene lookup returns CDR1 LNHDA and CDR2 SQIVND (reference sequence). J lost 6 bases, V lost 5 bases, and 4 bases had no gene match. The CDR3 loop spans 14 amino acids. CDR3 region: CASSPQGADEKLFF. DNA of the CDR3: TGTGCCAGTAGTCCACAGGGGGCTGATGAAAAACTGTTTTTT.

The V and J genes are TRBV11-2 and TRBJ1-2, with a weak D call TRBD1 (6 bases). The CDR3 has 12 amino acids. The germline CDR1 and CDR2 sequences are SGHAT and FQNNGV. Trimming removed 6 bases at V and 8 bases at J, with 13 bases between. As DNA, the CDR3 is TGTGCCAGCAGTCGTACAGGGCGAGGCTACACCTTC. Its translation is CASSRTGRGYTF.

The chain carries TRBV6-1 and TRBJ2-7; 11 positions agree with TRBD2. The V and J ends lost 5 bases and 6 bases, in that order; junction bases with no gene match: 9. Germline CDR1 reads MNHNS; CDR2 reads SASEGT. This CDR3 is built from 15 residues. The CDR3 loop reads CASSTLAGGHREQYF. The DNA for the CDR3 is TGTGCCAGCAGTACCTTAGCGGGAGGGCATCGCGAGCAGTACTTC.

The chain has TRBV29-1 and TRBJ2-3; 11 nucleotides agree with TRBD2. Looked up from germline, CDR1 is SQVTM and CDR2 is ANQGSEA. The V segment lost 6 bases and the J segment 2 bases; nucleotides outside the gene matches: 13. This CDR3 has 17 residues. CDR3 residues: CSVDGTSGGGATDTQYF. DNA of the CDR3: TGCAGCGTGGACGGGACTAGCGGAGGGGGGGCCACAGATACGCAGTATTTT.

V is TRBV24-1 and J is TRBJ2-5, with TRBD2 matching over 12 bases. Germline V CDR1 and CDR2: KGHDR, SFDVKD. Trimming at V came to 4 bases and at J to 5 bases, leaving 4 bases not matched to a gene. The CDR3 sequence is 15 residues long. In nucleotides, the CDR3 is TGTGCCACCAGTGACGCTAGCGGGAGGGGGGAGACCCAGTACTTC. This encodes CATSDASGRGETQYF.

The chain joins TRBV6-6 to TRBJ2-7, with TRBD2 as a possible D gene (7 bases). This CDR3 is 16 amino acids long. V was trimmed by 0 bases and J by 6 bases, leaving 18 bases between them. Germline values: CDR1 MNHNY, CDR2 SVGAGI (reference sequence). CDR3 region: CASSYSAGAHSGEQYF. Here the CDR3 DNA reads TGTGCCAGCAGTTACTCGGCGGGGGCTCATTCGGGCGAGCAGTACTTC.

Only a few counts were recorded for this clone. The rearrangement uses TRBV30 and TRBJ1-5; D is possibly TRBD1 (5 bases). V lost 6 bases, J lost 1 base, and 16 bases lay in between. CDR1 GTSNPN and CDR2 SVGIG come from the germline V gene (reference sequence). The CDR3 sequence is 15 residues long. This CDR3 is CACPRRGSSNQPQHF. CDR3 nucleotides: TGTGCCTGCCCCAGGAGGGGATCGAGCAATCAGCCCCAGCATTTT.

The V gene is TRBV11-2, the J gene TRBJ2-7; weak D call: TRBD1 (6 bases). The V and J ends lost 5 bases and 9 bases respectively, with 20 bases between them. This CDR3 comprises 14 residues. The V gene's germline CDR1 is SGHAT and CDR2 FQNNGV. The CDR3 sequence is CASSLTGIVGGQYF. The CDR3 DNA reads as TGTGCCAGCAGCCTCACAGGAATAGTAGGGGGGCAGTACTTC.

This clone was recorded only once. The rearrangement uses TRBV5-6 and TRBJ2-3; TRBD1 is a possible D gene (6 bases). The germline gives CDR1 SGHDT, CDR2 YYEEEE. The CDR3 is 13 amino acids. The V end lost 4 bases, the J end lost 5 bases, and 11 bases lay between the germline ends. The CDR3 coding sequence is TGTGCCAGCAGCAAACAGGGATTAGATACGCAGTATTTT. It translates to CASSKQGLDTQYF.

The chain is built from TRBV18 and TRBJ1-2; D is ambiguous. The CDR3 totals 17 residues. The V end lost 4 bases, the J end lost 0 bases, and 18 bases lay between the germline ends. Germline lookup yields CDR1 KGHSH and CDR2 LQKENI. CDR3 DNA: TGTGCCAGCTCACGTACCGGGTCTTCCGACCCTAACTATGGCTACACCTTC. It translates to CASSRTGSSDPNYGYTF.

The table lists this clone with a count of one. CDR3 sequence (DNA): TGTGCCAGTAGTCGCCAGGGTGGCACCGGGGAGCTGTTTTTT. This translates into CASSRQGGTGELFF. The chain links TRBV19 to TRBJ2-2, with a possible D match to TRBD1 (5 bases). Germline loops: CDR1 LNHDA, CDR2 SQIVND (reference sequence). With 5 bases removed from V and 4 bases from J, the gap between germline ends came to 11 bases. The CDR3 runs 14 residues. The variable domain in full, completed from reference TRBV19 and TRBJ2-2, reads DGGITQSPKYLFRKEGQNVTLSCEQNLNHDAMYWYRQDPGQGLRLIYYSQIVNDFQKGDIAEGYSVSREKKESFPLTVTSAQKNPTAFYLCASSRQGGTGELFFGEGSRLTVL.